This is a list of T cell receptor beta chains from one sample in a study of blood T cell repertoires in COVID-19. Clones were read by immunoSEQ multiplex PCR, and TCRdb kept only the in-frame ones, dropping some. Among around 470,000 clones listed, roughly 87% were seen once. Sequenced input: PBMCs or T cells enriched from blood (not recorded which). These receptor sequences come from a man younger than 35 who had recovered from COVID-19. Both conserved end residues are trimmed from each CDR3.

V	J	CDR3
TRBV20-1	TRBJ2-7	SAREYEQY
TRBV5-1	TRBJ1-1	ASSLAFNTEAF
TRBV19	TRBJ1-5	ASSTQGSGQPQH
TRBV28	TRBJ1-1	ASSSDATGAVLLGVF
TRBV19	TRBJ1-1	ASSPYREKNTEAF
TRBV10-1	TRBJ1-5	ASRLQAGTSNQPQH
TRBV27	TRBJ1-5	ASSDSGGNQPQH
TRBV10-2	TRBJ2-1	ASRADRGPYNEQF
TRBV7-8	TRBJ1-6	ASSEDRESPLH
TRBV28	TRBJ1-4	ASSSGERGPRELF
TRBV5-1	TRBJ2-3	ASSASGVRTDTQY
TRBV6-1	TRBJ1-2	ASSDPDRGNYGYT
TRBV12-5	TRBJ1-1	ASGLTGYTEAF
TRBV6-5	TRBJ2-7	ASIPGGRDEQY
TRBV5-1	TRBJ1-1	ASSLGGQVEAF
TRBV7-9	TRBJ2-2	ASSADINTGELF
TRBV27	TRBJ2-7	ASSLLTGYEQY
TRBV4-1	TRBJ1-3	ASSQGVSGNTIY
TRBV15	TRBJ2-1	ATSRVMGRSSYNEQF
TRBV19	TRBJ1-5	ASSIFQGSGQPQH
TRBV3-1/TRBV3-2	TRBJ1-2	ASSQDYRGNYGYT
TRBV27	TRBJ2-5	ASGHQGATETQY
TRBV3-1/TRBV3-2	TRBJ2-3	ASSQSGAEDTQY
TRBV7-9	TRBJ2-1	ASSSGDSRVF
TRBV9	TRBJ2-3	ASSPFWSSADTQY
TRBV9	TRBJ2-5	ASSPGQGGETQY
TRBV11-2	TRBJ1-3	ASSSGTVSGNTIY
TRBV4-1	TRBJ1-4	ASTQGGLKDEKLF
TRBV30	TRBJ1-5	AWGLLGENQPQH
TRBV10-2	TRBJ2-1	ASRSQGGTVHNEQF
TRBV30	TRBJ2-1	AWSISGRYNEQF
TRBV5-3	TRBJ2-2	ARRNGELF
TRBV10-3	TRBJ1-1	AVRPGSTEAF
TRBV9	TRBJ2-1	ASRGSGSSYNEQF
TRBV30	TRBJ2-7	AWSSGQGNPYEQY
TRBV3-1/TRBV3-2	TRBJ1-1	ASSQEATANTEAF
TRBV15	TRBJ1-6	ATSTPGEYSPLH
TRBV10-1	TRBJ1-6	ASSASFDSPLH
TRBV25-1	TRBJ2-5	ASSEYTGQETQY
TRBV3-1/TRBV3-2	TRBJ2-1	ASSRTIAGGSYNEQF
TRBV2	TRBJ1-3	ASSKHSLRGSAGNTIY
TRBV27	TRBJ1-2	ASSGGLQGYT
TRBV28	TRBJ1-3	ASSLRTSGNTIY
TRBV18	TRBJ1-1	ASSPNRENTEAF